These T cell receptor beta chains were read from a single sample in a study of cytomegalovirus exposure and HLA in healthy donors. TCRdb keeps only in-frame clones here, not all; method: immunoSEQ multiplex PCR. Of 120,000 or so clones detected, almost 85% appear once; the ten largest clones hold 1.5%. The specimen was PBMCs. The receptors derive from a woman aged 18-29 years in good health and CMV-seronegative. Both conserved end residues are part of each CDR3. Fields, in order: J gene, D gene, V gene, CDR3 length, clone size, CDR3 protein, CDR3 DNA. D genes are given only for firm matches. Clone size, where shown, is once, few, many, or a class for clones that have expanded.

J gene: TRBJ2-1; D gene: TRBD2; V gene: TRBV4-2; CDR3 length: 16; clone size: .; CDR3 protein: CASSQGRREGQNEQFF; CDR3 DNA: TGTGCCAGCAGCCAAGGTAGGCGGGAGGGCCAGAATGAGCAGTTCTTC
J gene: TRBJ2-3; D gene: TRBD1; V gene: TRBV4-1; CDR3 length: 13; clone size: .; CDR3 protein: CASRQGTTDTQYF; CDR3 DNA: TGCGCCAGCAGACAGGGGACCACAGATACGCAGTATTTT
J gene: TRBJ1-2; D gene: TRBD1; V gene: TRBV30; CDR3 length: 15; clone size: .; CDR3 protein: CAWTPPGQEFYGYTF; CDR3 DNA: TGTGCCTGGACACCTCCGGGACAGGAGTTCTATGGCTACACCTTC
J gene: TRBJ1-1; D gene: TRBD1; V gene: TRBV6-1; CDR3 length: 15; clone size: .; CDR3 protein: CASSGGQAVNTEAFF; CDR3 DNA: TGTGCCAGCAGTGGTGGACAGGCGGTGAACACTGAAGCTTTCTTT
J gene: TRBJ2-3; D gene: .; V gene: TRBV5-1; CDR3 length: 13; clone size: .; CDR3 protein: CASSSTPPDTQYF; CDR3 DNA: TGCGCCAGCAGCTCTACCCCACCAGATACGCAGTATTTT
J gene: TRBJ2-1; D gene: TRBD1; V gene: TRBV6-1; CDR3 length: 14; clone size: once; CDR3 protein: CASKTGTGYNEQFF; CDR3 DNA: TGTGCCAGCAAAACCGGGACAGGGTACAATGAGCAGTTCTTC
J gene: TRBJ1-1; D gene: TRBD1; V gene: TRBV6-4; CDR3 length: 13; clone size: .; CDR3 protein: CASRGQGDTEAFF; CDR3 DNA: TGTGCCAGCAGGGGACAGGGAGACACTGAAGCTTTCTTT
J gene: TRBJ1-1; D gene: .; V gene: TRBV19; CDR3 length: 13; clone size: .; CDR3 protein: CASRAGAVPEAFF; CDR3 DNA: TGTGCCAGTAGGGCAGGGGCGGTACCTGAAGCTTTCTTT
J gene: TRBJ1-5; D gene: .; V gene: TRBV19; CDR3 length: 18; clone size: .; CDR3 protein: CASSRRVPPRYSNQPQHF; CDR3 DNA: TGTGCCAGTAGTCGCCGGGTCCCCCCCCGCTATAGCAATCAGCCCCAGCATTTT
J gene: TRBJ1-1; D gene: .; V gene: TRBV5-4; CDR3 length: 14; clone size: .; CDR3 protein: CASSGGGLNTEAFF; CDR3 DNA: TGTGCCAGCTCCGGGGGAGGGCTGAACACTGAAGCTTTCTTT
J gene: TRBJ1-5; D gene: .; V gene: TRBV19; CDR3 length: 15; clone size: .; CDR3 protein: CASSMNGGSNQPQHF; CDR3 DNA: TGTGCCAGTAGTATGAATGGGGGCAGCAATCAGCCCCAGCATTTT
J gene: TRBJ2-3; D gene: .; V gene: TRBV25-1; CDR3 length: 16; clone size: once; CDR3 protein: CASSPPYGGSTDTQYF; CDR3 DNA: TGTGCCAGCAGTCCCCCTTACGGCGGGAGCACAGATACGCAGTATTTT
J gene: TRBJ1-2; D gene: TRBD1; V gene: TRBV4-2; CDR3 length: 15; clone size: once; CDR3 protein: CASRPTGTGAYGYTF; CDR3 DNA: TGTGCCAGCAGGCCAACCGGGACAGGGGCCTATGGCTACACCTTC
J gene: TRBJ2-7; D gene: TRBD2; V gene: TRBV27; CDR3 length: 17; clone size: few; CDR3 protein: CASSFSGGRASLGEQYF; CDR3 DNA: TGTGCCAGCAGTTTTTCGGGAGGGAGGGCCAGCTTAGGCGAGCAGTACTTC
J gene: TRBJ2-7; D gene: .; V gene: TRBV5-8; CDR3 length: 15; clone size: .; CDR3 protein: CASSRGQLMSYEQYF; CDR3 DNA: TGTGCCAGCAGCCGCGGACAGTTGATGAGCTACGAGCAGTACTTC
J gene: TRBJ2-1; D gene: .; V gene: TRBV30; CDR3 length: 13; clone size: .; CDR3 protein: CAWSRDRYNEQFF; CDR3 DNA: TGTGCCTGGAGTCGCGACAGGTACAATGAGCAGTTCTTC
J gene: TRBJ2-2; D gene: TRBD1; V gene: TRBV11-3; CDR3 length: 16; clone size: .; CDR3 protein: CASSPRDRRNTGELFF; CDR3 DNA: TGTGCCAGCAGCCCCCGGGACAGGAGGAACACCGGGGAGCTGTTTTTT
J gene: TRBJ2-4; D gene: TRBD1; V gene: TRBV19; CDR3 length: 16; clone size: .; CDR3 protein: CASSMGPTGALSGRYF; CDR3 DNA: TGTGCCAGTAGTATGGGCCCGACAGGGGCGCTCTCGGGTAGGTACTTC
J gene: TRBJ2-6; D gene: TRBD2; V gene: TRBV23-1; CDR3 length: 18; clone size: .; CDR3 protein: CASRRDGRTYSGANVLTF; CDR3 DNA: TGCGCCAGCAGGAGGGACGGGAGGACTTACTCTGGGGCCAACGTCCTGACTTTC
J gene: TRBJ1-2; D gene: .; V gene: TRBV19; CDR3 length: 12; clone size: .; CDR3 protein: CASSWGVYGYTF; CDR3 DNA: TGTGCCAGTAGCTGGGGGGTCTATGGCTACACCTTC
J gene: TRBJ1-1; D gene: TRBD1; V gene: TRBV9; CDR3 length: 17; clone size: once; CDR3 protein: CASSAHTGARLGTEAFF; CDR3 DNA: TGTGCCAGCAGCGCACACACAGGGGCGCGCCTAGGGACTGAAGCTTTCTTT
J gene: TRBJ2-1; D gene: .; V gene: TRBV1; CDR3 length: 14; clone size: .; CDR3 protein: CTRASIHPPGEQFF; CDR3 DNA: TGCACCAGGGCTAGCATTCATCCTCCGGGTGAGCAGTTCTTC
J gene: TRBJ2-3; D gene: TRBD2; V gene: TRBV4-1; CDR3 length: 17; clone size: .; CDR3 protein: CASSRQGGRLRADTQYF; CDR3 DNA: TGCGCCAGCAGCCGGCAGGGCGGGAGGCTTCGTGCAGATACGCAGTATTTT
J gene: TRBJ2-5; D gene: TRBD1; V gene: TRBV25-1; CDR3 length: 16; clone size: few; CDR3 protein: CASSEWTGVEKETQYF; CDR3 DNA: TGTGCCAGCAGTGAATGGACAGGGGTAGAGAAAGAGACCCAGTACTTC
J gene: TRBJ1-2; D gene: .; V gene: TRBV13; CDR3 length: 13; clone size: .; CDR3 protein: CASSLSDAYGYTF; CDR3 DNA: TGTGCCAGCAGCTTAAGCGACGCTTATGGCTACACCTTC
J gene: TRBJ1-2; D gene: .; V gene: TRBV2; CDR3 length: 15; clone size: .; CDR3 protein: CASSATGPRIYGYTF; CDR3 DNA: TGTGCCAGCAGTGCCACAGGTCCAAGAATTTATGGCTACACCTTC
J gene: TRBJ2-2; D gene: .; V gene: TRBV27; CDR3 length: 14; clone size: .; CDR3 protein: CASSWGVSTGELFF; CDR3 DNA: TGTGCCAGCAGCTGGGGGGTTAGCACCGGGGAGCTGTTTTTT